This entry concerns a single TCR beta chain. This sample is part of a study of blood T cell repertoires in COVID-19. Study-level background: There were acute and convalescent COVID-19 samples, and they came from the United States, Italy and Spain. T cells, B-cell-depleted T cells, or PBMCs supplied cDNA or gDNA.

Participant ages covered about 18 to 100 years across 20 to 30 US areas. Produced via immunoSEQ multiplex PCR; TCRdb's table is partial and in-frame only. The sample lists 150,000 or so clones; roughly 90% were seen once. The CDR3 loop spans 11 amino acids. Between the trimmed V and J ends, which lost 5 bases and 7 bases, there was a span of 8 bases. CDR1 and CDR2 (germline): LNHDA, SQIVND (reference sequence). The chain has TRBV19 and TRBJ1-1; no clear D. The clonotype was recovered from a woman between 40 and 55 years old who had been exposed to COVID-19. Sequencing input: PBMCs or T cells enriched from blood (not recorded which). CDR3 bases: TGTGCCAGTAGTTGGGCGAGTGAAGCTTTCTTT. It codes for CASSWASEAFF. The variable domain in full, with the rest retrieved from reference TRBV19 and TRBJ1-1, is DGGITQSPKYLFRKEGQNVTLSCEQNLNHDAMYWYRQDPGQGLRLIYYSQIVNDFQKGDIAEGYSVSREKKESFPLTVTSAQKNPTAFYLCASSWASEAFFGQGTRLTVV.